Listed below are T cell receptor beta chains from one sample, sequenced in a study of identical twins. TCRdb re-called the 5' RACE reads with MiXCR, one entry per CDR3 protein. The data show approximately 250,000 distinct CDR3 sequences, with over 5% seen just once and roughly 14% held by the top ten. These sequences were also reported in another study, on T cells expressing NK-cell markers.

Material: CD8+ T cells sorted from blood. Receptors originate from a woman between 18 and 29 years old in good health. Both conserved end residues are part of each CDR3. D genes are given only for firm matches. Only part of the rows carry a size: once, few, many, or a class if the clone is expanded.

clone size	V gene	D gene	J gene	CDR3 protein	CDR3 DNA
few	TRBV6-1	-	TRBJ2-5	CASSHPTQETQYF	TGTGCCAGCAGCCACCCAACCCAAGAGACCCAGTACTTC
few	TRBV11-2	TRBD2	TRBJ2-1	CASSLDPTSGGYNEQFF	TGTGCCAGCAGCTTAGATCCTACTAGCGGGGGCTACAATGAGCAGTTCTTC
-	TRBV19	-	TRBJ2-7	CASSTTGRSYEQYF	TGTGCCAGTAGTACGACAGGGAGGAGTTACGAGCAGTACTTC
-	TRBV9	-	TRBJ2-7	CASSVGPGDYEQYF	TGTGCCAGCAGCGTAGGACCGGGAGACTACGAGCAGTACTTC
few	TRBV9	-	TRBJ1-3	CASSDSTGNTIYF	TGTGCCAGCAGCGACTCGACAGGAAACACCATATATTTT
few	TRBV20-1	TRBD1	TRBJ2-1	CSVWDSNNEQFF	TGCAGTGTTTGGGACAGCAACAATGAGCAGTTCTTC
-	TRBV12-3/TRBV12-4	-	TRBJ1-2	CASSLGHGADGYTF	TGTGCCAGCAGTTTGGGCCACGGTGCGGACGGCTACACCTTC
few	TRBV29-1	TRBD2	TRBJ2-1	CIGASGVNEQFF	TGCATTGGGGCTAGCGGGGTCAATGAGCAGTTCTTC
few	TRBV21-1	-	TRBJ1-1	CASSKAEGAEAFF	TGTGCCAGCAGCAAAGCGGAGGGCGCTGAAGCTTTCTTT
many	TRBV9	-	TRBJ2-5	CASSVAAGVETQYF	TGTGCCAGCAGCGTAGCTGCAGGGGTGGAGACCCAGTACTTC
few	TRBV12-3/TRBV12-4	TRBD2	TRBJ2-1	CASSSHPGLADNEQFF	TGTGCCAGCAGTTCTCACCCGGGACTAGCGGACAATGAGCAGTTCTTC
-	TRBV7-8	TRBD1	TRBJ1-5	CASSPGQGALQPQHF	TGTGCCAGCAGCCCGGGACAGGGAGCTCTTCAGCCCCAGCATTTT
few	TRBV12-3/TRBV12-4	-	TRBJ2-6	CASSSQGWGANVLTF	TGTGCCAGCAGCTCCCAGGGCTGGGGGGCCAACGTCCTGACTTTC
few	TRBV5-6	-	TRBJ2-7	CASSSGTSTYEQYF	TGTGCCAGCAGCTCCGGGACAAGCACCTACGAGCAGTACTTC
few	TRBV29-1	-	TRBJ2-1	CSVDGQGEWSYNEQFF	TGCAGCGTTGACGGCCAGGGTGAATGGTCCTACAATGAGCAGTTCTTC
few	TRBV7-9	-	TRBJ2-2	CASSLGAYGGSGELFF	TGTGCCAGCAGCCTGGGCGCGTACGGTGGGTCCGGGGAGCTGTTTTTT
-	TRBV4-1	-	TRBJ2-1	CASSQDGGRLNPEQFF	TGCGCCAGCAGCCAAGATGGGGGGCGCTTGAATCCTGAGCAGTTCTTC
few	TRBV7-8	-	TRBJ2-3	CASSSGRSTDTQYF	TGTGCCAGCAGCTCGGGCAGAAGCACAGATACGCAGTATTTT
many	TRBV7-7	-	TRBJ1-5	CASSRGPDQPQHF	TGTGCTAGCAGCAGAGGACCGGATCAGCCCCAGCATTTT
-	TRBV6-5	-	TRBJ1-2	CASSYRQGRGYTF	TGTGCCAGCAGTTACCGTCAGGGTCGGGGCTACACCTTC
many	TRBV4-3	TRBD2	TRBJ2-1	CASSLTSGTRSYNEQFF	TGCGCCAGCAGCCTCACTAGCGGGACCCGATCCTACAATGAGCAGTTCTTC
many	TRBV16	-	TRBJ1-1	CASSQRGNTEAFF	TGTGCCAGCAGCCAAAGGGGAAACACTGAAGCTTTCTTT
many	TRBV29-1	-	TRBJ2-3	CSVFVLGTQYF	TGCAGCGTTTTTGTCCTTGGGACGCAGTATTTT
-	TRBV11-2	-	TRBJ2-1	CASSSIWGTSSYNEQFF	TGTGCCAGCAGCTCAATATGGGGGACGAGCTCCTACAATGAGCAGTTCTTC
once	TRBV4-3	-	TRBJ2-2	CASSLGQGTGELYF	TGCGCCAGCAGCCTCGGGCAGGGGACCGGGGAGCTGTATTTT
-	TRBV6-5	-	TRBJ2-5	CASSYSAGSRQETQYF	TGTGCCAGCAGTTACTCCGCGGGTAGCAGGCAAGAGACCCAGTACTTC
-	TRBV27	TRBD1	TRBJ2-4	CASSLRDRRGGLNIQYF	TGTGCCAGCAGTTTAAGGGACAGGAGGGGAGGTTTGAACATTCAGTACTTC